The 18 T cell receptor beta chains below come from one sample, sequenced in a study of blood T cells in healthy people across ages. PCR was performed a second time for roughly 7 to 11 cycles using a sample-barcoded 5' primer and a J-beta primer mix. TCRdb independently ran MiXCR on the 5' RACE reads; one entry per CDR3 protein. This table has fewer than 800,000 distinct CDR3 sequences, about 21% appearing once. Sequencing was performed on blood. These receptors were obtained from a man between 65 and 85 years old in good health.

This chain uses TRBV10-3 with TRBJ1-1, with D possibly being TRBD1 (6 bases). The CDR3 covers 14 residues. Per germline, CDR1 ENHRY and CDR2 SYGVKD. Trimming pared 8 bases from V and 3 bases from J, leaving 16 bases between. CDR3 in amino acids: CAIGRGGADTEAFF. The CDR3 DNA reads TGTGCCATCGGCCGGGGGGGCGCTGACACTGAAGCTTTCTTT.

The chain employs TRBV7-6 and TRBJ2-1; D is tentatively TRBD1 or TRBD2 (5 bases each). Germline V gene lookup returns CDR1 SGHVS and CDR2 FNYEAQ. The CDR3 is 18 residues long. Trimming removed 0 bases at V and 0 bases at J, with 15 bases between. The CDR3 DNA follows: TGTGCCAGCAGCTTAGCCTCGCCCGGGGCCGTCTCCTACAATGAGCAGTTCTTC. Translating gives CASSLASPGAVSYNEQFF.

This clonotype appeared many times. This chain links TRBV28 with TRBJ1-5, with a possible D match to TRBD1 (5 bases). CDR1 is MDHEN and CDR2 is SYDVKM in the germline V gene. CDR3 length: 13 amino acids. V was pared by 6 bases and J by 7 bases, with 13 bases between. The chain's CDR3 is CASSVGGGQPQHF. In nucleotides, the CDR3 is TGTGCCAGCAGCGTGGGTGGGGGACAGCCCCAGCATTTT.

The sample holds a few counts of this clonotype. The genes are TRBV2 and TRBJ2-3; 7 positions agree with TRBD2. J gave up 0 bases and V 4 bases, and 4 bases lay outside the gene matches. CDR1 SNHLY and CDR2 FYNNEI come from the germline V gene. This CDR3 has 15 residues. CDR3 DNA: TGTGCCAGCAGTGTAAGCGGGGCAAGCACAGATACGCAGTATTTT. Its translation: CASSVSGASTDTQYF.

The chain joins TRBV18 to TRBJ2-5, with D possibly being TRBD1 (6 bases). The V gene lost 8 bases and the J gene lost 2 bases, with 12 bases spanning the gap. The CDR3 extends over 13 amino acids. The germline gives CDR1 KGHSH, CDR2 LQKENI. The DNA for the CDR3 is TGTGCCAGCCAGAGGGACACGCAAGAGACCCAGTACTTC. The encoded protein is CASQRDTQETQYF.

The chain employs TRBV7-2 and TRBJ2-5; TRBD2 matches at 8 bases. The J call may be in error: the DNA end matches TRBJ2-1 better. The germline V gene has CDR1 SGHTA and CDR2 FQGNSA. There are 16 residues in the CDR3. CDR3 amino acids: CASSSNSGIRYNEQFF. CDR3 sequence (DNA): TGTGCCAGCAGCTCAAATAGCGGGATCCGCTACAATGAGCAGTTCTTC.

This clonotype was recorded a few times. The chain carries TRBV10-3 and TRBJ1-5; D is undetermined. This CDR3 has 14 residues. The germline CDR1 and CDR2 sequences are ENHRY and SYGVKD. Between the trimmed V and J ends, which lost 0 bases and 6 bases, there was a span of 9 bases. The CDR3 DNA sequence: TGTGCCATCAGTGAGTCGGGCACTTTTCAGCCCCAGCATTTT. This codes for CAISESGTFQPQHF.

This clonotype appeared a few times. The chain is built from TRBV5-4 and TRBJ2-7, with D tentatively TRBD1 (5 bases). CDR1 and CDR2 (germline): SGHNT, YYREEE (reference sequence). This CDR3 has 14 amino acids. The ends were cut back, 3 bases at V and 2 bases at J, with 12 bases in the middle. The CDR3 here is CASSSRVGTYEQYF. CDR3 bases: TGTGCCAGCAGCTCCAGGGTGGGGACCTACGAGCAGTACTTC.

J is TRBJ2-5 and V is TRBV5-1; no definite D call. The DNA end is a closer match to TRBJ2-1, so the J assignment may be wrong. Germline V gives CDR1 SGHRS, CDR2 YFSETQ. The CDR3 totals 14 residues. Written as DNA, the CDR3 is TGCGCCAGCAGCCTCCTCTCCCCTGGCAATGAGCAGTTCTTC. It encodes CASSLLSPGNEQFF.

This clonotype occurred a few times. V is TRBV29-1 and J is TRBJ2-1, with TRBD1 as a possible D gene (5 bases). The germline V gene encodes CDR1 SQVTM and CDR2 ANQGSEA. Trimming removed 1 base from V and 2 bases from J, with 6 bases in between. The CDR3 is 13 residues long. The CDR3 reads CSVEGRAYNEQFF. Written as DNA, the CDR3 is TGCAGCGTTGAAGGCAGGGCCTACAATGAGCAGTTCTTC.

This clonotype was seen a handful of times. The chain has TRBV2 and TRBJ2-4; D is unclear. The CDR3 is 15 amino acids. Germline CDR1 is SNHLY and CDR2 is FYNNEI. V was cut by 2 bases and J by 7 bases, with 15 bases left in between. The CDR3 DNA sequence: TGTGCCAGCAGTGAAATCCTGGCGACTGGGAACATTCAGTACTTC. Amino acid sequence: CASSEILATGNIQYF.

The chain combines TRBV7-2 with TRBJ2-7; D is undetermined. CDR1 and CDR2 (germline): SGHTA, FQGNSA. Trimming removed 5 bases from V and 4 bases from J, with 15 bases in between. This CDR3 is built from 14 residues. This chain's CDR3 is CASSPWQVPYEQYF. The CDR3 DNA is TGTGCCAGCAGCCCGTGGCAAGTTCCGTACGAGCAGTACTTC.

The rearrangement links TRBV12-3 or TRBV12-4 to TRBJ2-1; D gene unclear. The V end lost 1 base, the J end lost 10 bases, and 8 bases lay between the germline ends. This CDR3 is 12 amino acids long. The CDR3 is CASSLVRIEQFF. For the CDR3, the DNA is TGTGCCAGCAGTTTAGTCCGGATAGAGCAGTTCTTC.

This rearrangement joins TRBV7-9 to TRBJ2-5, with D hard to call. TRBJ2-7 explains the end of the DNA better; the J call may be wrong. Germline values: CDR1 SEHNR, CDR2 FQNEAQ (reference sequence). There are 15 residues in the CDR3. CDR3 residues: CASSRFTDHSYEQYF. The DNA of the CDR3 is TGTGCCAGCAGCCGCTTTACTGACCACTCCTACGAGCAGTACTTC.

V is TRBV10-3 and J is TRBJ2-5; D not certain. The CDR3 is made up of 14 amino acids. V was clipped by 0 bases and J by 5 bases, with 10 bases between them. Germline assignment: CDR1 ENHRY and CDR2 SYGVKD. CDR3 sequence (DNA): TGTGCCATCAGTGAGTCTGGGGTAATCGAGACCCAGTACTTC. Protein: CAISESGVIETQYF.

The table lists this clonotype with a few counts. The chain uses TRBV20-1 and TRBJ1-2; 10 bases agree with TRBD1. Trimming at V came to 5 bases and at J to 3 bases, leaving 3 bases not matched to a gene. The CDR3 covers 13 residues. Germline assignment: CDR1 DFQATT and CDR2 SNEGSKA (reference sequence). The CDR3 protein is CSAVGQGDYGYTF. The CDR3 DNA sequence: TGCAGTGCTGTCGGACAGGGGGACTATGGCTACACCTTC.

The V gene is TRBV14, the J gene TRBJ2-7, with TRBD2 identical over 9 bases. The CDR3 is made up of 15 amino acids. The ends lost 3 bases at V and 6 bases at J; junction bases unmatched: 9. The germline V gene has CDR1 SGHDN and CDR2 FVKESK. CDR3 sequence: CASSQLAGEGLEQYF. CDR3 DNA sequence: TGTGCCAGCAGCCAGTTAGCGGGAGAGGGGCTCGAGCAGTACTTC.

This chain joins TRBV14 and TRBJ2-2, with 14 bases matching TRBD2. V lost 4 bases, J lost 6 bases, and 1 base stayed unmatched. Germline V CDR1 and CDR2: SGHDN, FVKESK. The CDR3 consists of 15 residues. The CDR3 loop is CASSPGLAGAGELFF. CDR3 coding DNA: TGTGCCAGCAGCCCGGGACTAGCGGGAGCCGGGGAGCTGTTTTTT.